This is a list of T cell receptor beta chains from one sample in a study of tumour-infiltrating T cells in Burkitt lymphoma. The assay was immunoSEQ multiplex PCR, and TCRdb's table has in-frame clones only and misses some. The data show 45,000 to 60,000 clones, roughly 31% seen once. Material: tumor tissue. The receptor set was obtained from a human donor with Burkitt lymphoma. Each CDR3 is given with its conserved first and last residue. The D gene is left open where the match is weak. Clone size is given for some rows only: seen once, a few or many times, or a class if the clone is expanded.

V	D	length	J	size	CDR3	DNA
TRBV19	-	14	TRBJ1-2	-	CASSPTGQSYGYTF	TGTGCCAGTAGCCCTACCGGGCAGTCCTATGGCTACACCTTC
TRBV28	-	12	TRBJ2-5	-	CASRSPRETQYF	TGTGCCAGCAGGTCCCCCAGGGAGACCCAGTACTTC
TRBV2	TRBD1	19	TRBJ2-6	-	CASSERGDRGRAGANVLTF	TGTGCCAGCAGTGAAAGGGGGGACAGGGGGCGTGCTGGGGCCAACGTCCTGACTTTC
TRBV6-5	TRBD2	14	TRBJ2-7	few	CASSPRGGSYEQYF	TGTGCCAGCAGTCCCCGGGGGGGCTCCTACGAGCAGTACTTC
TRBV5-4	-	13	TRBJ2-3	-	CASSAAYSDTQYF	TGTGCCAGCAGCGCAGCGTATTCAGATACGCAGTATTTT
TRBV6-5	-	13	TRBJ1-5	few	CASSYSPNQPQHF	TGTGCCAGCAGTTACTCCCCAAATCAGCCCCAGCATTTT
TRBV4-3	-	15	TRBJ2-7	-	CASSQAWDGSYEQYF	TGCGCCAGCAGCCAAGCTTGGGACGGCTCCTACGAGCAGTACTTC
TRBV6-1	TRBD1	14	TRBJ1-4	few	CASGRQGINEKLFF	TGTGCCAGCGGGCGACAGGGTATCAATGAAAAACTGTTTTTT
TRBV7-2	-	14	TRBJ2-7	few	CASSPDRLVGEQYF	TGTGCCAGCAGCCCTGACCGACTTGTTGGAGAGCAGTACTTC
TRBV27	TRBD1	15	TRBJ1-2	-	CASSLTGAAVYGYTF	TGTGCCAGCAGTCTCACAGGGGCGGCTGTCTATGGCTACACCTTC
TRBV19	TRBD1	15	TRBJ2-3	-	CASSLRTGSTDTQYF	TGTGCCAGTAGTCTTCGGACAGGCTCCACAGATACGCAGTATTTT
TRBV25-1	-	12	TRBJ1-1	-	CASSDPRDEAFF	TGTGCCAGCAGTGATCCGCGGGACGAAGCTTTCTTT
TRBV15	-	13	TRBJ1-2	few	CATSVGGGYGYTF	TGTGCCACCAGTGTAGGGGGAGGCTATGGCTACACCTTC
TRBV19	TRBD1	14	TRBJ2-2	-	CASSAGTGYGELFF	TGTGCCAGTAGTGCTGGGACAGGGTACGGGGAGCTGTTTTTT
TRBV7-9	-	14	TRBJ1-3	-	CASSLGTSGNTIYF	TGTGCCAGCAGCTTAGGGACCTCTGGAAACACCATATATTTT
TRBV10-3	TRBD1	16	TRBJ1-1	-	CAISESGQGASTEAFF	TGTGCCATCAGTGAGTCAGGACAGGGGGCCTCCACTGAAGCTTTCTTT
TRBV6-5	-	14	TRBJ1-1	few	CASSYSYRDTEAFF	TGTGCCAGCAGTTACTCGTATAGGGACACTGAAGCTTTCTTT
TRBV28	-	13	TRBJ1-2	few	CASSLLGHYGYTF	TGTGCCAGCAGTTTATTGGGCCACTATGGCTACACCTTC
TRBV27	TRBD1	15	TRBJ2-5	few	CASSLRTGGWETQYF	TGTGCCAGCAGTTTAAGGACAGGGGGCTGGGAGACCCAGTACTTC
TRBV19	-	13	TRBJ2-2	-	CASSIRPPGELFF	TGTGCCAGTAGTATCCGGCCGCCCGGGGAGCTGTTTTTT
TRBV2	-	13	TRBJ1-6	-	CASSQGQNSPLHF	TGTGCCAGCAGTCAGGGGCAAAATTCACCCCTCCACTTT
TRBV25-1	-	15	TRBJ1-2	few	CASSESPSFGDGYTF	TGTGCCAGCAGTGAATCCCCTTCGTTTGGGGACGGCTACACCTTC
TRBV15	-	15	TRBJ1-2	-	CATSRDRWGDYGYTF	TGTGCCACCAGCAGAGATCGCTGGGGCGACTATGGCTACACCTTC
TRBV5-5	-	15	TRBJ2-7	-	CASSLNREVFYEQYF	TGTGCCAGCAGCTTAAACAGGGAAGTTTTCTACGAGCAGTACTTC
TRBV5-1	-	14	TRBJ1-1	few	CASSLLEGTTEAFF	TGCGCCAGCAGCTTGCTGGAGGGGACCACTGAAGCTTTCTTT